Each of the 9 T cell receptor beta chains below was sequenced from the same sample in a study of T-cell memory formation after mild COVID-19. TCRdb reprocessed the 5' RACE reads with MiXCR, giving one entry per CDR3 protein. The sample contains some 190,000 distinct CDR3 sequences, 16% of which appear only once. What was sequenced was PBMCs or a T cell subset sorted from them (not recorded which). The receptors derive from an adult woman who had mild COVID-19 (a few samples of this study predate the infection). Cell type and time point are not known.

The chain uses TRBV12-3 or TRBV12-4 and TRBJ2-5; D unclear. The V gene lost 5 bases and the J gene lost 3 bases, with 10 bases spanning the gap. The CDR3 totals 13 residues. This CDR3 reads CASSPNLEETQYF. DNA of the CDR3: TGTGCCAGCAGTCCAAACTTGGAAGAGACCCAGTACTTC.

This clonotype was seen a handful of times. The chain joins TRBV27 to TRBJ2-7; the D gene is possibly TRBD1 (6 bases). CDR1 is MNHEY, CDR2 SMNVEV, per germline (reference sequence). Deletions cut 6 bases from V and 0 bases from J, with 15 bases between. The CDR3 totals 15 residues. Here the CDR3 DNA reads TGTGCCAGCAGCGCGAGGGGGTGGGACTCCTACGAGCAGTACTTC. Translating gives CASSARGWDSYEQYF.

The chain is built from TRBV28 and TRBJ1-1, with D unresolved. Trimming cost V 6 bases and J 1 base, with 15 bases left between them. Germline lookup yields CDR1 MDHEN and CDR2 SYDVKM. The CDR3 runs 15 residues. In DNA, the CDR3 is TGTGCCAGCAGAACCTCTACAGACGGGAACACTGAAGCTTTCTTT. This sequence encodes CASRTSTDGNTEAFF.

The chain combines TRBV7-2 with TRBJ2-3; 10 nucleotides line up with TRBD1. The J segment lost 1 base and the V segment lost 8 bases, leaving 3 bases of the junction unmatched. The germline V gene encodes CDR1 SGHTA and CDR2 FQGNSA. This CDR3 contains 14 residues. CDR3: CASPGTGGTDTQYF. CDR3 bases: TGTGCCAGCCCCGGGACAGGGGGCACAGATACGCAGTATTTT. The whole variable domain, filled in from reference TRBV7-2 and TRBJ2-3, reads GAGVSQSPSNKVTEKGKDVELRCDPISGHTALYWYRQSLGQGLEFLIYFQGNSAPDKSGLPSDRFSAERTGGSVSTLTIQRTQQEDSAVYLCASPGTGGTDTQYFGPGTRLTVL.

The rearrangement links TRBV5-1 to TRBJ1-2; 10 bases are a match to TRBD1. The CDR3 is 14 amino acids. Germline V gives CDR1 SGHRS, CDR2 YFSETQ. With V trimmed by 3 bases and J by 6 bases, 5 bases remained unmatched. The CDR3 region is CASSSTGGMNGYTF. The CDR3, as DNA: TGCGCCAGCAGCTCGACAGGGGGCATGAATGGCTACACCTTC.

This clonotype has a count of ten or more. The chain has TRBV5-5 and TRBJ2-3; D may be TRBD1 (6 bases). The CDR3 extends over 15 amino acids. Germline loops: CDR1 SGHKS, CDR2 YYEKEE (reference sequence). With 0 bases removed from V and 4 bases from J, the gap between germline ends came to 12 bases. CDR3 region: CASSLDRDRADTQYF. CDR3 sequence (DNA): TGTGCCAGCAGCTTGGACAGGGATAGGGCAGATACGCAGTATTTT.

This chain connects TRBV18 to TRBJ1-1; no reliable D call. V was pared by 7 bases and J by 0 bases, with 9 bases between. The CDR3 covers 13 residues. Germline lookup yields CDR1 KGHSH and CDR2 LQKENI. The CDR3 loop reads CASCTELNTEAFF. For the CDR3, the DNA is TGTGCCAGCTGCACAGAGTTGAACACTGAAGCTTTCTTT.

This clonotype was seen a handful of times. The rearrangement uses TRBV5-1 and TRBJ1-2, with D uncertain. Trimming took off 0 bases at V and 5 bases at J, with 8 bases between the two ends. Germline CDR1 and CDR2: SGHRS and YFSETQ. CDR3 size: 13 residues. The CDR3 reads CASSLEPRYGYTF. The CDR3 bases are TGCGCCAGCAGCTTGGAACCCAGATATGGCTACACCTTC.

CDR3 region: CASSPNSGGTQETQYF. Here the CDR3 DNA reads TGTGCCAGCAGCCCAAATAGCGGGGGGACCCAAGAGACCCAGTACTTC. V usage is TRBV11-3 and J usage is TRBJ2-5, with TRBD2 matching 10 bases. Germline-derived CDR1 and CDR2 are SGHNT and YENEEA. V lost 5 bases and J lost 1; bases outside the gene matches: 7. The CDR3 contains 16 residues.